This T cell receptor beta chain was documented in a study of shared clonotypes between healthy human individuals. Trimming took 1 base from V and 4 from J, leaving 10 bases between them. Germline CDR1 is GTSNPN and CDR2 is SVGIG (reference sequence). The CDR3 is 14 amino acids. Comments on this clone: Its cognate antigen is unknown.

Method: immunoSEQ multiplex PCR; TCRdb's copy keeps in-frame clones and lacks some. The table includes more than 2 million clones, roughly 95% detected once. Regarding the study as a whole: Generation probability values for non-shared clonotypes were lower than those for clonotypes shared by all four donors.

Sequences were obtained from naive CD4+ T cells sorted from blood. Specified subset: CD45RA+ positively selected. The TCR comes from a man aged 18-30 years in good health. The chain carries TRBV30 and TRBJ1-4; no firm D call. The CDR3 region is CAWSGSFINEKLFF. The CDR3 DNA sequence: TGTGCCTGGAGTGGGAGTTTTATTAATGAAAAACTGTTTTTT.